This TCR beta chain came from a study of regulatory T cells in long-lasting Graves disease. Study conclusions and caveats: Persistent Graves' patients possessed reduced TCR diversity relative to recently diagnosed ones.

Arm-PCR with iRepertoire HTBI primers amplified the CDR3 regions for these TCR beta libraries. TCRdb itself ran the multiplex PCR reads through MiXCR, one entry per CDR3 protein. The data contain 360,000 or so distinct CDR3 sequences, 16% of them singletons. This clonotype was seen many times. The antigen is not known. Time point noted: newly diagnosed GD, antithyroid drugs for less than 3 months. Extracted PBMC RNA gave rise to the TCR library. Trimming stripped 5 bases from V and 4 bases from J, with 20 bases between. The CDR3 is 16 residues long. These same data were also listed under a study on T cells in Graves' hyperthyroidism and ophthalmopathy. That source reports: Orbital computed tomography, thyroid ultrasound, serum thyroxine and TRAb, and clinical symptoms together informed the diagnoses.

The material was peripheral blood mononuclear cells (PBMCs), obtained at new diagnosis, from a patient treated with antithyroid drugs. V usage is TRBV12-3 or TRBV12-4 and J usage is TRBJ1-1; D might be TRBD1 (6 bases). The receptor comes from a man aged 35-49 years with Graves disease. The chain's CDR3 is CASSPVSGGWVTEAFF. The CDR3 bases are TGTGCCAGCAGTCCTGTGTCGGGGGGCTGGGTCACTGAAGCTTTCTTT.